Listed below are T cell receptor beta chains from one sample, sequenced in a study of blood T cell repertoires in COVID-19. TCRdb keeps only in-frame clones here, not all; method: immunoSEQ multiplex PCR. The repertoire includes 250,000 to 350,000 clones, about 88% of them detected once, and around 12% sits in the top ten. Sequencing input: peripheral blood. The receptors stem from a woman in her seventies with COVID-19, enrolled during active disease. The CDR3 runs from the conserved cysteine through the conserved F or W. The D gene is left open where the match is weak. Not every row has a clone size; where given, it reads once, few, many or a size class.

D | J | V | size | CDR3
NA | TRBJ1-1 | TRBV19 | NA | CASSTQSTGSTEAFF
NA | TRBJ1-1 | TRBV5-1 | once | CASSLDSGSGSAFF
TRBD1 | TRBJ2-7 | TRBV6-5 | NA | CAGGDRGLSYEQYF
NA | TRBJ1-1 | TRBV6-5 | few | CASGKGYTEAFF
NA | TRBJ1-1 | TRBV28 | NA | CASSLKGAEAFF
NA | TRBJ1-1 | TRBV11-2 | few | CASSFSQEAFF
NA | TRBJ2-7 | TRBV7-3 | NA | CASSLSAGEQYF
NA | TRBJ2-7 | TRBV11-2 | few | CASSLAGQWGYF
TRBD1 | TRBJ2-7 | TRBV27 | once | CASSSRTGESYEQYF
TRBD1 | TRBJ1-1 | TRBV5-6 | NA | CASRDSRGLTEAFF
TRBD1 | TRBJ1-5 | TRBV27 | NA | CASSGGGQAYSNQPQHF
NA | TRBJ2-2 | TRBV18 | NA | CASSPQQGNTGELFF
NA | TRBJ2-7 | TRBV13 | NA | CASSTRSRTANPYEQYF
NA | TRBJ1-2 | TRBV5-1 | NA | CASSFSQATYYGYTF
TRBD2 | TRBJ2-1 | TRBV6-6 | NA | CASSYGGGASEQFF
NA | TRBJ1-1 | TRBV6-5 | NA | CASRVGTEAFF
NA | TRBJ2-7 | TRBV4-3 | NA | CASSHSIGQGLYEQYF
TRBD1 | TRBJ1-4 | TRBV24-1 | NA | CATSDPGTGKEKLFF
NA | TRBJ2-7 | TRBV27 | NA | CASSLYPKRPSSYEQYF
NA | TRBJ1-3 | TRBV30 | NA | CAWRYSGNTIYF
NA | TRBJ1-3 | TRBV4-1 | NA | CASSQDPGNTIYF
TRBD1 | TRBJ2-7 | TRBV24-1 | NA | CATSDPGTGEQYF
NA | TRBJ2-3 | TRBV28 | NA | CASSLEGGTDTQYF
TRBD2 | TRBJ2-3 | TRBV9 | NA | CASSGTSSSGTQYF
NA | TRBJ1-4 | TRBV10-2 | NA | CASRDSQITTNEKLFF
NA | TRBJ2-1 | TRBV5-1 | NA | CASSFGAEDNEQFF
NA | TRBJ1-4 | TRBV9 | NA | CASSVAPGVDEKLFF
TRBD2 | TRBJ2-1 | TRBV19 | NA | CASSIGAGGPYNEQFF
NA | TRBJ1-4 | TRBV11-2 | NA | CASSLDREGGKLFF
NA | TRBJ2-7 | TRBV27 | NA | CASGRGPSYEQYF
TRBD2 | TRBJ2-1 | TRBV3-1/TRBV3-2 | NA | CASSQVGGANEQFF
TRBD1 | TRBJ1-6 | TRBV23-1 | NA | CASGQGRWDNSPLHF
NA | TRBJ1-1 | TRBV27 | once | CASGGGTEAFF
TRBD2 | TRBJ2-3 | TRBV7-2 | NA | CASSPKGLAGGQGYTQYF
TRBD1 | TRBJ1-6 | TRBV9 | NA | CASSEGQGAGYNSPLHF
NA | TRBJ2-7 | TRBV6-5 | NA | CASSYQSQGGSYEQYF
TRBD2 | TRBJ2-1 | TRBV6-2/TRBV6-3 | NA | CASSTQRGSYNEQFF
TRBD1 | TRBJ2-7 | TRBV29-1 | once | CSVDKGAGDEQYF
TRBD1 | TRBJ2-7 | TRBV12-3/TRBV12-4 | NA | CASRPSTGRQYF
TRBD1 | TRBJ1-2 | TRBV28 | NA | CASTLLGTGNGYTF
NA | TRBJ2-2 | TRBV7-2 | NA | CASSPWTANTGELFF
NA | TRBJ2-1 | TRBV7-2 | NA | CASSLVSYNEQFF
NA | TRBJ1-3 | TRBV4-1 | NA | CASSQGPGADTIYF
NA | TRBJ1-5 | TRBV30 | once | CAWSGGGGFNQPQHF
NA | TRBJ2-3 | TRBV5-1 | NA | CASSLQFITDTQYF
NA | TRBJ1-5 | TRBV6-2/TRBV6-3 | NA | CASSRTSNQPQHF
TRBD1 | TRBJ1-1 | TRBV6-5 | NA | CASSPGQGWPFF
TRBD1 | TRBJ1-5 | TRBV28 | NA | CTSSLDRGVSQPQHF
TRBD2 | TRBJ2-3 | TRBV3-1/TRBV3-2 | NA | CASSQYNPGGGRDTQYF
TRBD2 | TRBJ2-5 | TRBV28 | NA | CASSPGGLAGLLETQYF